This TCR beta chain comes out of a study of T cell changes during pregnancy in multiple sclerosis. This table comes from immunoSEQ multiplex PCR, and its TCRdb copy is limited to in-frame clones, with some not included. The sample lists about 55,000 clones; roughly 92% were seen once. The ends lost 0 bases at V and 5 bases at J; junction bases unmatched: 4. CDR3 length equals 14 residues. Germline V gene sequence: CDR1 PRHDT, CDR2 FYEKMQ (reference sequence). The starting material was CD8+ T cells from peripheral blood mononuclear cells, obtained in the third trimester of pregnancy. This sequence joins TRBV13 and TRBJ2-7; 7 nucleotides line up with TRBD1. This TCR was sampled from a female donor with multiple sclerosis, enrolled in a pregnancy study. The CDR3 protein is CASSLGDRAHEQYF. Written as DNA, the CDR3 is TGTGCCAGCAGCTTAGGAGACAGGGCCCACGAGCAGTACTTC.